The rows below give T cell receptor beta chains drawn from one sample of a study of lymphopenia after photon versus proton radiotherapy. Some clones are missing from TCRdb's copy, which holds only in-frame ones; the method was immunoSEQ multiplex PCR. The profile covers approximately 22,000 clones, with around 84% appearing a single time and under 20% taken by the ten largest. Sequencing used peripheral blood, obtained from a patient treated with photon-based radiotherapy. The origin of the receptors is a man in his 60s with pancreatic cancer. Both conserved end residues are part of each CDR3. The D gene is left open where the match is weak. The size entry is marked missing in some rows and otherwise reads once, few, many or a size class.

clone size	V gene	D gene	J gene	CDR3 DNA	CDR3 protein
NA	TRBV2	NA	TRBJ2-7	TGTGCCAGCAGTGAAGCTGCGGGATACGAGCAGTACTTC	CASSEAAGYEQYF
NA	TRBV5-1	NA	TRBJ1-4	TGCGCCAGCAGCGCCTACAGGGAACCGAATGAAAAACTGTTTTTT	CASSAYREPNEKLFF
NA	TRBV13	NA	TRBJ2-7	TGTGCCAGCAGGAGGGGGTCCAGCTCCTACGAGCAGTACTTC	CASRRGSSSYEQYF
NA	TRBV28	NA	TRBJ1-6	TGTGCCAGCAGTACCGGGATGGGGGATTCACCCCTCCACTTT	CASSTGMGDSPLHF
NA	TRBV13	TRBD1	TRBJ1-1	TGTGCCAGCAGCTTAGGCCAGGGGGCGAGGAACACTGAAGCTTTCTTT	CASSLGQGARNTEAFF
NA	TRBV11-3	NA	TRBJ2-1	TGTGCCAGCGGACCGGGGCCCCGGAAGGGGCAGTTCTTC	CASGPGPRKGQFF
NA	TRBV7-3	NA	TRBJ1-1	TGTGCCAGCAACCCCGGTGTATCTGAAGCTTTCTTT	CASNPGVSEAFF
few	TRBV1	NA	TRBJ1-6	TGCACCAGCCCGGACAGTTATAATTCACCCCTCCACTTT	CTSPDSYNSPLHF
few	TRBV27	NA	TRBJ1-2	TGTGCCAGCAGTCCTTTGACGGCAAAATATGGCTACACCTTC	CASSPLTAKYGYTF
NA	TRBV5-6	NA	TRBJ1-1	TGTGCCAGCAGCTTGATGGGTGAAGCTTTCTTT	CASSLMGEAFF
NA	TRBV6-5	NA	TRBJ1-2	TGTGCCAGCAGTTACCTATCCGGGACATCCCTGGAGGGCTACACCTTC	CASSYLSGTSLEGYTF
NA	TRBV5-1	NA	TRBJ1-1	TGCGCCAGCAGCTGGGGGACGGCATTATTGAACACTGAAGCTTTCTTT	CASSWGTALLNTEAFF
NA	TRBV5-1	TRBD1	TRBJ2-5	TGCGCCAGCAGCTTGAACCCCCAGGGGGCTTTGGAGACCCAGTACTTC	CASSLNPQGALETQYF
NA	TRBV5-1	TRBD1	TRBJ1-1	TGCGCCAGCAGCGGAGGGACAGGGGGACTCAGACTATCCATGAACACTGAAGCTTTCTTT	CASSGGTGGLRLSMNTEAFF
NA	TRBV7-9	TRBD2	TRBJ2-5	TGTGCCAGCAGCTTTGCGGGGGAGGAGACCCAGTACTTC	CASSFAGEETQYF
NA	TRBV5-4	TRBD1	TRBJ2-7	TGTGCCAGCAGCTTGGGACAGGGGGCCTACGAGCAGTACTTC	CASSLGQGAYEQYF
NA	TRBV4-3	NA	TRBJ1-2	TGCGCCAGCAGCCAAGTAGCCGAAGCTAACTATGGCTACACCTTC	CASSQVAEANYGYTF
NA	TRBV19	NA	TRBJ1-4	TGTGCCAGTAGCACCGAAAGAAGGGAAAAACTGTTTTTT	CASSTERREKLFF
once	TRBV5-4	TRBD1	TRBJ2-5	TGTGCCAGCAGACCAGGGACAGGGGGTTCGATTGAGACCCAGTACTTC	CASRPGTGGSIETQYF
NA	TRBV30	NA	TRBJ1-1	TGTGCCTGGAGAGGAAGGTCAGGGAGAGCTTTCTTT	CAWRGRSGRAFF
NA	TRBV18	NA	TRBJ2-7	TGTGCCAGCTCCGTTGCCGGGTACGAGCAGTACTTC	CASSVAGYEQYF
NA	TRBV19	NA	TRBJ1-2	TGTGCCAGACACTCCGGGATCCCAACCAGTTATGGCTACACCTTC	CARHSGIPTSYGYTF
NA	TRBV7-3	NA	TRBJ2-2	TGTGCCAGCAGCTTAAATACAGGAGGCACCGGGGAGCTGTTTTTT	CASSLNTGGTGELFF
NA	TRBV7-9	NA	TRBJ2-7	TGTGCCAGCAGCTTCGCCGGCTCCCCCGAGCAGTACTTC	CASSFAGSPEQYF
NA	TRBV11-2	NA	TRBJ2-5	TGTGCCAGCAGCTTTGGGGGGCGGAAGACCCAGTACTTC	CASSFGGRKTQYF
NA	TRBV19	TRBD2	TRBJ2-3	TGTGCCAGTAGTATTGGAGCGGGGGGGCCTAAAACGCAGTATTTT	CASSIGAGGPKTQYF
NA	TRBV5-1	TRBD1	TRBJ2-1	TGCGCCAGCAGTTGGGACAGTTACAATGAGCAGTTCTTC	CASSWDSYNEQFF
NA	TRBV9	NA	TRBJ1-6	TGTGCCAGCCGTGGGGGATTTAATTCACCCCTCCACTTT	CASRGGFNSPLHF
once	TRBV13	TRBD2	TRBJ2-3	TGTGCCAGCAGCACCCGGGGTAGCGGGATAGATACGCAGTATTTT	CASSTRGSGIDTQYF
NA	TRBV4-1	NA	TRBJ1-2	TGCGCCAGCAGCCAAGTACCTCCGCGCTATGGCTACACCTTC	CASSQVPPRYGYTF
NA	TRBV30	NA	TRBJ1-5	TGTGCCTGGAGTGCCTTTGTTGGCAATCAGCCCCAGCATTTT	CAWSAFVGNQPQHF
NA	TRBV9	NA	TRBJ1-5	TGTGCCAGCAGCGTTGACCCTTTCGAGCCCCAGCATTTT	CASSVDPFEPQHF
NA	TRBV6-1	NA	TRBJ1-5	TGTGCCAGCACGTACCGGGACATCAATCAGCCCCAGCATTTT	CASTYRDINQPQHF
NA	TRBV2	NA	TRBJ2-7	TGTGCCAGCAAGGAGGAACCCTACGAGCAGTACTTC	CASKEEPYEQYF
NA	TRBV5-6	NA	TRBJ1-1	TGTGCCAGCAGCGCACAAGTTAACACTGAAGCTTTCTTT	CASSAQVNTEAFF
NA	TRBV7-2	NA	TRBJ2-3	TGTGCCAGCAGCTCTCGAGGACGGTTCACAGATACGCAGTATTTT	CASSSRGRFTDTQYF
NA	TRBV11-3	NA	TRBJ1-6	TGTGCCAGCAGCGGGGGTCGTAATTCACCCCTCCACTTT	CASSGGRNSPLHF
NA	TRBV4-1	TRBD2	TRBJ2-5	TGCGCCAGCAGCCAGAGGGGAGGGGCTAGCGGGGCTCAAGAGACCCAGTACTTC	CASSQRGGASGAQETQYF
once	TRBV10-1	TRBD1	TRBJ2-1	TGCGCCAGCAGTCCGGGACAGGGGAGCTCCTACAATGAGCAGTTCTTC	CASSPGQGSSYNEQFF
NA	TRBV9	NA	TRBJ2-1	TGTGCCAGCAGCGCCTCACAGGGCCATGAGCAGTTCTTC	CASSASQGHEQFF